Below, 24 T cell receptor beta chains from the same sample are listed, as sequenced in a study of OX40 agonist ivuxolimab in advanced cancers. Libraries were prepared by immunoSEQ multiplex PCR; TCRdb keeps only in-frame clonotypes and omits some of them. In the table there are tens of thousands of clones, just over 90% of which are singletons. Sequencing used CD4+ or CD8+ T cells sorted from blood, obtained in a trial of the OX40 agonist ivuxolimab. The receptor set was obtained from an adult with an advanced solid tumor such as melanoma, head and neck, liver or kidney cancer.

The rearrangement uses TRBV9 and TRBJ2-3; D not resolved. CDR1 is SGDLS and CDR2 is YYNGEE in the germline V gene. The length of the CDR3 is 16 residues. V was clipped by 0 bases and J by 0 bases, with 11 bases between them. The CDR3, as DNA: TGTGCCAGCAGCGTAGGCGCAGGCGCTAGCACAGATACGCAGTATTTT. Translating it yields CASSVGAGASTDTQYF.

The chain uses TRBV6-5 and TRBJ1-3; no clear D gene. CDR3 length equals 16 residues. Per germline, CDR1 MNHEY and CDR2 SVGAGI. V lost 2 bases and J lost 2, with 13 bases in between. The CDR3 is CASSYGSGETGNTIYF. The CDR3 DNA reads TGTGCCAGCAGTTACGGGTCGGGCGAAACTGGAAACACCATATATTTT.

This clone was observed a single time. The CDR3 here is CASSQGVVVQNIQYF. In DNA form, the CDR3 reads TGCGCCAGCAGCCAAGGGGTAGTTGTCCAAAACATTCAGTACTTC. This sequence joins TRBV4-3 and TRBJ2-4; D uncertain. Per the germline V gene, CDR1 is LGHNA and CDR2 is YSLEER. The V gene lost 1 base and the J gene lost 5 bases, with 12 bases spanning the gap. This CDR3 contains 15 residues.

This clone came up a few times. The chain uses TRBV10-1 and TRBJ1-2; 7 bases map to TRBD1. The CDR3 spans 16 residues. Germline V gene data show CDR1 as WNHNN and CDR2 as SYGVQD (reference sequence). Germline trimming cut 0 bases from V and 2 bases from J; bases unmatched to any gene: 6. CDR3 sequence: CASSESGGGLNYGYTF. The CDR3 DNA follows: TGCGCCAGCAGTGAGTCGGGAGGGGGCCTCAACTATGGCTACACCTTC.

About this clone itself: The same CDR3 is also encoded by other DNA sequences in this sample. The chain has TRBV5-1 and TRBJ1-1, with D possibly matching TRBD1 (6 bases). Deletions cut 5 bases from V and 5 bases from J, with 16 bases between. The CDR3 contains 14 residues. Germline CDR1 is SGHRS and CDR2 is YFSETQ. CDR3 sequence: CASSPGTSGTEAFF. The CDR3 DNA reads TGCGCCAGCAGTCCAGGGACATCTGGAACTGAAGCTTTCTTT.

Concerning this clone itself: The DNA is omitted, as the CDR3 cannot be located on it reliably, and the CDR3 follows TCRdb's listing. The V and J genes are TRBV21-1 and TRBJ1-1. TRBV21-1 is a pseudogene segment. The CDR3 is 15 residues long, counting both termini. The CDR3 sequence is CASSKVVGVGTEAFF.

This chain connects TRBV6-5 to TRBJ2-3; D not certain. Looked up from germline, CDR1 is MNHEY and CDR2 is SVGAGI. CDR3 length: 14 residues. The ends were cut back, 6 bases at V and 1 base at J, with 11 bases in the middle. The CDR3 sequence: CASRLATRTDTQYF. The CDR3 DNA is TGTGCCAGCAGATTAGCAACTCGCACAGATACGCAGTATTTT.

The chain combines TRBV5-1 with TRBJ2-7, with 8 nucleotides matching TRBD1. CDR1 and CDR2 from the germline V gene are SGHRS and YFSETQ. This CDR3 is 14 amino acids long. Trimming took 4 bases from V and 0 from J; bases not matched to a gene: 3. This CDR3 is CASSRTGSSYEQYF. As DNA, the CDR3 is TGCGCCAGCAGCCGGACAGGGAGCTCCTACGAGCAGTACTTC.

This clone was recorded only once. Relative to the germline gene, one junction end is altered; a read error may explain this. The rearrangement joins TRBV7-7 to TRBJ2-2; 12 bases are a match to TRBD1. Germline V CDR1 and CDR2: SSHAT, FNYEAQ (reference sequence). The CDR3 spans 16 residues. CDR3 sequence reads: CASSPVRGQGAEELFF. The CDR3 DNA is TGTGCTAGCAGCCCAGTTAGGGGACAGGGGGCCGAGGAGCTGTTTTTT.

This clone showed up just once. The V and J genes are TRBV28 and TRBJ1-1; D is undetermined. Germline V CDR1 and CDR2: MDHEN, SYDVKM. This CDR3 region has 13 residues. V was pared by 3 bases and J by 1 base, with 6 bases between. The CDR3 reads CASSFRGNTEAFF. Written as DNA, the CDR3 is TGTGCCAGCAGTTTCCGGGGGAACACTGAAGCTTTCTTT.

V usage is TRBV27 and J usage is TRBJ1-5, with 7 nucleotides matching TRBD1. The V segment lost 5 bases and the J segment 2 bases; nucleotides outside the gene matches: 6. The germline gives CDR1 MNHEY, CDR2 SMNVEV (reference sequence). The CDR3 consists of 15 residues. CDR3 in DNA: TGTGCCAGCAGTCTCGACAGGGCTGGCAATCAGCCCCAGCATTTT. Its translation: CASSLDRAGNQPQHF.

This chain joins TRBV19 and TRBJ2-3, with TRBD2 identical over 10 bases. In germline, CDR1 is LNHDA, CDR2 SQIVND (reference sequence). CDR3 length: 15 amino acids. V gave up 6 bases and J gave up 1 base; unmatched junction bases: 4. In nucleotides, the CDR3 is TGTGCCAGTAGGAGACTAGCGGGCGGCACAGATACGCAGTATTTT. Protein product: CASRRLAGGTDTQYF. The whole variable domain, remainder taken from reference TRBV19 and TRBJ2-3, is DGGITQSPKYLFRKEGQNVTLSCEQNLNHDAMYWYRQDPGQGLRLIYYSQIVNDFQKGDIAEGYSVSREKKESFPLTVTSAQKNPTAFYLCASRRLAGGTDTQYFGPGTRLTVL.

CDR3 region: CATSRDRVVSDSPLHF. CDR3 in DNA: TGTGCCACCAGCAGAGATCGTGTGGTTTCCGATTCACCCCTCCACTTT. V and J are TRBV15 and TRBJ1-6; D gene unclear. This CDR3 is built from 16 residues. CDR1 and CDR2 (germline): LNHNV, YYDKDF (reference sequence). V lost 0 bases, J lost 8 bases, and 14 bases lay in between.

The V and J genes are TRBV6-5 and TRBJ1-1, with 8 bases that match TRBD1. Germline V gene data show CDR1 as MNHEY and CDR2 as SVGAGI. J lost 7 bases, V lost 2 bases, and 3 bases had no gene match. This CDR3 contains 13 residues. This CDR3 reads CASSYRDRFEAFF. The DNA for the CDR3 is TGTGCCAGCAGTTACAGGGACAGGTTTGAAGCTTTCTTT.

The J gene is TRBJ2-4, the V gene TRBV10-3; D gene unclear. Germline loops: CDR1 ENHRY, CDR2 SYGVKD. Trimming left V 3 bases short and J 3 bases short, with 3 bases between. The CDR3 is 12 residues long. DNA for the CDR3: TGTGCCATCAGTGAAGGCAAAAACATTCAGTACTTC. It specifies CAISEGKNIQYF.

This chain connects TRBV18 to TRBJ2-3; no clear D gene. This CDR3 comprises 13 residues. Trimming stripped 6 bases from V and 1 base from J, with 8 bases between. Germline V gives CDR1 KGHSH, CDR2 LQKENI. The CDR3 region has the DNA TGTGCCAGCTCCCTCGCCCGCACAGATACGCAGTATTTT. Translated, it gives CASSLARTDTQYF.

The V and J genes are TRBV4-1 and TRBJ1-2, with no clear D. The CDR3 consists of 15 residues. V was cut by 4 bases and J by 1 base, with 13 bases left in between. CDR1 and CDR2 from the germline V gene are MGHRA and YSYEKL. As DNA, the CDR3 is TGCGCCAGCAGCCCACCTCGCCAGGATAACTATGGCTACACCTTC. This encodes CASSPPRQDNYGYTF.

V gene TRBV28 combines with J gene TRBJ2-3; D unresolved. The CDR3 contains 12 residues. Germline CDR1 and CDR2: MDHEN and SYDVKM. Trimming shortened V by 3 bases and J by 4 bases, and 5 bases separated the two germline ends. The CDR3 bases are TGTGCCAGCAGTTTTTGGCCAGATACGCAGTATTTT. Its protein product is CASSFWPDTQYF.

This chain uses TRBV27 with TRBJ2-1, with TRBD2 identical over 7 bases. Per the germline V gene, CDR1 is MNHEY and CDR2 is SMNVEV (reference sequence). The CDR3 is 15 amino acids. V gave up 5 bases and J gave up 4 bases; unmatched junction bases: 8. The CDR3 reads CASSTGREIYNEQFF. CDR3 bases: TGTGCCAGCAGTACGGGGCGGGAGATTTACAATGAGCAGTTCTTC.

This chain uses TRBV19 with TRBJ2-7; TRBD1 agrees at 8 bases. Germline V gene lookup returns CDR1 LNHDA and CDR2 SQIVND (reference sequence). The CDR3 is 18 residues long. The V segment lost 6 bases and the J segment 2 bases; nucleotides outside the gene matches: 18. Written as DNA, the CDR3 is TGTGCCAGTAGGACCCTAGGGGGGACAGGCCCTACCACCTACGAGCAGTACTTC. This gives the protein CASRTLGGTGPTTYEQYF. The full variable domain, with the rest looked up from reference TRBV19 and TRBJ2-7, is DGGITQSPKYLFRKEGQNVTLSCEQNLNHDAMYWYRQDPGQGLRLIYYSQIVNDFQKGDIAEGYSVSREKKESFPLTVTSAQKNPTAFYLCASRTLGGTGPTTYEQYFGPGTRLTVT.

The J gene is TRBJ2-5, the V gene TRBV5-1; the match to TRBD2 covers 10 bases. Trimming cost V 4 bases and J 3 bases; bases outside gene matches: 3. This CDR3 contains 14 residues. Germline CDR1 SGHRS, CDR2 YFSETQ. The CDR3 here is CASSPGLAEETQYF. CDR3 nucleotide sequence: TGCGCCAGCAGCCCAGGACTAGCGGAAGAGACCCAGTACTTC.

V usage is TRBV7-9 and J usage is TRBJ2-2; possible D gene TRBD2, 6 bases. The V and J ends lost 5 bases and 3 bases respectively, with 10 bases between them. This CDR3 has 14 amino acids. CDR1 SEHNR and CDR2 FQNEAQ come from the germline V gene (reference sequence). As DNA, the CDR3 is TGTGCCAGCAGCCCGAGGAGGGACACCGGGGAGCTGTTTTTT. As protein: CASSPRRDTGELFF.

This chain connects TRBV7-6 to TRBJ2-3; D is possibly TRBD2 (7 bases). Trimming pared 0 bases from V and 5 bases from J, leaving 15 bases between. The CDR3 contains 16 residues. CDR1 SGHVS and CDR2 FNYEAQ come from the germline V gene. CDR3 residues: CASSLAGGPMGDTQYF. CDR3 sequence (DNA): TGTGCCAGCAGCTTAGCGGGGGGGCCAATGGGAGATACGCAGTATTTT. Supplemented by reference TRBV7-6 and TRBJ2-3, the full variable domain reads GAGVSQSPRYKVTKRGQDVALRCDPISGHVSLYWYRQALGQGPEFLTYFNYEAQQDKSGLPNDRFSAERPEGSISTLTIQRTEQRDSAMYRCASSLAGGPMGDTQYFGPGTRLTVL.

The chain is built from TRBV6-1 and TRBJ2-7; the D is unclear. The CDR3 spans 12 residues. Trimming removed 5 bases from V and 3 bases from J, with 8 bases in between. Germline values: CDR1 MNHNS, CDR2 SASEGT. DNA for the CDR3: TGTGCCAGCAGTTATGACCGCTACGAGCAGTACTTC. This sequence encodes CASSYDRYEQYF.